This T cell receptor (beta chain) was retrieved from a study of cytomegalovirus exposure and HLA in healthy donors. Use of 60 Vbeta and 13 Jbeta primers characterized the PCR. The method was immunoSEQ multiplex PCR; TCRdb's version includes in-frame clones alone and lacks a portion of them. Among 150,000 to 200,000 clones listed, around 84% were seen once. After removal of 7 bases from V and 6 bases from J, the junction contained 10 bases not matched to a gene. The germline V gene has CDR1 LNHDA and CDR2 SQIVND (reference sequence). The CDR3 extends over 16 amino acids. Sequencing was performed on PBMCs. This chain uses TRBV19 with TRBJ2-2; 11 nucleotides align to TRBD2. This TCR derives from a woman under 30 in good health and CMV-seronegative. The CDR3 sequence is CASMGYSGRAPGELFF. Written as DNA, the CDR3 is TGTGCCAGTATGGGGTATAGCGGGAGGGCCCCCGGGGAGCTGTTTTTT.